This T cell receptor (beta chain) originates from a study of blood T cells in healthy people across ages. Findings and caveats of the study: Per million T cells, TCR beta diversity dropped roughly linearly as age increased. More naive CD4+ cells and higher diversity marked long-lived donors relative to aged donors.

Healthy Caucasians from Russia aged about 6 to 95 served as donors. For the second PCR, which ran for 7 to 11 cycles, a sample-barcoded 5' primer and a J-beta primer mix were used. Each cDNA molecule carried a tag from a template-switch adaptor that contained 12 random nucleotides. TCRdb processed the 5' RACE reads anew with MiXCR; each CDR3 protein has one entry. Among about 1 million distinct CDR3 sequences listed, 40% to 50% were seen once. There are a few counts of this clonotype. Antigen specificity is unknown. The CDR3 extends over 16 amino acids. Germline lookup yields CDR1 DFQATT and CDR2 SNEGSKA (reference sequence). The V and J ends lost 3 bases and 0 bases, in that order; junction bases with no gene match: 8.

The sample consisted of blood. The TCR sequence derives from a woman aged 55-70 years in good health. J is TRBJ2-1 and V is TRBV20-1; 7 bases line up with TRBD2. The DNA for the CDR3 is TGCAGTGCTAGTGGCGCAGCGGGGAGCTCCTACAATGAGCAGTTCTTC. As protein: CSASGAAGSSYNEQFF.